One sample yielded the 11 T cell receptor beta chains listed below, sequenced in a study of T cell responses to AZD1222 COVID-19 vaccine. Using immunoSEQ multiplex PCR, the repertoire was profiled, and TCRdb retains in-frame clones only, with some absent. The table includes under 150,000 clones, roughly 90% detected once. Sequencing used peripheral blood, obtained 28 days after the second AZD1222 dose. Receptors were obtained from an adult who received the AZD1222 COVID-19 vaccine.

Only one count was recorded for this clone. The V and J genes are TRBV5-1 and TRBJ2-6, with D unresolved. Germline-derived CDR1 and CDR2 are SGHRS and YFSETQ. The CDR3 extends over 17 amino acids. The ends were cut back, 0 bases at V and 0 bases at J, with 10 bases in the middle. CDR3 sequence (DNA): TGCGCCAGCAGCTTGGCTAGTGATGCCTCTGGGGCCAACGTCCTGACTTTC. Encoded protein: CASSLASDASGANVLTF.

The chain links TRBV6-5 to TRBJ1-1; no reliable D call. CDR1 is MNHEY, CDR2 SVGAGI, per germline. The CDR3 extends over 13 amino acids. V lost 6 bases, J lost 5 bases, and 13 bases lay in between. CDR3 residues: CASSRLAETEAFF. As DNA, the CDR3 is TGTGCCAGCAGCCGTCTGGCGGAGACTGAAGCTTTCTTT.

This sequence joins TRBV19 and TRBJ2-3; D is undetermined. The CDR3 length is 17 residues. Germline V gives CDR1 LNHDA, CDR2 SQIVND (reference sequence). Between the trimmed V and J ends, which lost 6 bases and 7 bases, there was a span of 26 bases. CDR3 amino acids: CASRPFGRADSTHTQYF. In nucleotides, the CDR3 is TGTGCCAGTAGGCCTTTTGGGCGAGCTGACTCGACGCATACGCAGTATTTT. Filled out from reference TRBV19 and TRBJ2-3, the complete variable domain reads DGGITQSPKYLFRKEGQNVTLSCEQNLNHDAMYWYRQDPGQGLRLIYYSQIVNDFQKGDIAEGYSVSREKKESFPLTVTSAQKNPTAFYLCASRPFGRADSTHTQYFGPGTRLTVL.

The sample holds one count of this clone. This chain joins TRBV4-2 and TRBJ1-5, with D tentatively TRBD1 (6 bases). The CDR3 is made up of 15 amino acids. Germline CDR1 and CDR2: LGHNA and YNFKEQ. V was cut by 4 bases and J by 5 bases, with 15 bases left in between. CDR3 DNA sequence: TGTGCCAGCAGCCTGGGAATTTCAGGGGATCAGCCCCAGCATTTT. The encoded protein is CASSLGISGDQPQHF.

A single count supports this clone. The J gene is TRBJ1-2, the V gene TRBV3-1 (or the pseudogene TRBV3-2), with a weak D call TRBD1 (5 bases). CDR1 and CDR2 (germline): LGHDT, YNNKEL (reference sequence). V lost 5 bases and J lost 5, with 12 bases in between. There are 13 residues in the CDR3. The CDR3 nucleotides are TGTGCCAGCAGCGTTGGACAAGCTTATGGCTACACCTTC. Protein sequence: CASSVGQAYGYTF.

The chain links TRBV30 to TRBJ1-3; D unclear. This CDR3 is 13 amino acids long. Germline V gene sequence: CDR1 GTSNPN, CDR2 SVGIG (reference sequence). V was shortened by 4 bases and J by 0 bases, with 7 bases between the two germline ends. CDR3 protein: CAWTGASGNTIYF. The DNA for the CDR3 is TGTGCCTGGACAGGAGCCTCTGGAAACACCATATATTTT.

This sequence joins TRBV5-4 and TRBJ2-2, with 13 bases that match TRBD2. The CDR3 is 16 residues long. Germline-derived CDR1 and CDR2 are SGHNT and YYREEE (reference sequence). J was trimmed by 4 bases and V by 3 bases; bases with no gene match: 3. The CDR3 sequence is CASSSGLAGATGELFF. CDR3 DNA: TGTGCCAGCAGCTCTGGACTAGCGGGGGCCACCGGGGAGCTGTTTTTT.

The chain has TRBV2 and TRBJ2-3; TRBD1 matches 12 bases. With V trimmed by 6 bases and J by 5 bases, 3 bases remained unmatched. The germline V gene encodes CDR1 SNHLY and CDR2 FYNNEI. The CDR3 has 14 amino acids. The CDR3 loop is CASRGTGGKDTQYF. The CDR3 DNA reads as TGTGCCAGCAGAGGGACAGGGGGCAAAGATACGCAGTATTTT.

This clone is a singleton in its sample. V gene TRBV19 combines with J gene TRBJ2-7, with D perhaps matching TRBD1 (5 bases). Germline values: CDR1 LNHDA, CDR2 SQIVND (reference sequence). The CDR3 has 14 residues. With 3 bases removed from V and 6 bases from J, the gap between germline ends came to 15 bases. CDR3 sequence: CASSIIGAASEQYF. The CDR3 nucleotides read TGTGCCAGTAGTATTATAGGGGCGGCAAGCGAGCAGTACTTC.

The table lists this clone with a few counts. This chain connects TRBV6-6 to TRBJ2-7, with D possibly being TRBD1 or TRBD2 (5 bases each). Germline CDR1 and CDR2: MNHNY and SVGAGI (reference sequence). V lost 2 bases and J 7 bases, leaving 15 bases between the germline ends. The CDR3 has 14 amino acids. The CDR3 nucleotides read TGTGCCAGCAGTTACGGCGAGGGGTCGGGGGAGCAGTACGTC. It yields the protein CASSYGEGSGEQYV.

The CDR3 DNA sequence: TGTGCCAGTAGTAGACTAGCGGGAGAGACCCAGTACTTC. It is translated as CASSRLAGETQYF. The V and J genes are TRBV19 and TRBJ2-5, with 10 nucleotides matching TRBD2. The CDR3 has 13 residues. From germline, CDR1 is LNHDA and CDR2 SQIVND (reference sequence). Unmatched junction bases numbered 0, after V lost 4 bases and J lost 4 bases.